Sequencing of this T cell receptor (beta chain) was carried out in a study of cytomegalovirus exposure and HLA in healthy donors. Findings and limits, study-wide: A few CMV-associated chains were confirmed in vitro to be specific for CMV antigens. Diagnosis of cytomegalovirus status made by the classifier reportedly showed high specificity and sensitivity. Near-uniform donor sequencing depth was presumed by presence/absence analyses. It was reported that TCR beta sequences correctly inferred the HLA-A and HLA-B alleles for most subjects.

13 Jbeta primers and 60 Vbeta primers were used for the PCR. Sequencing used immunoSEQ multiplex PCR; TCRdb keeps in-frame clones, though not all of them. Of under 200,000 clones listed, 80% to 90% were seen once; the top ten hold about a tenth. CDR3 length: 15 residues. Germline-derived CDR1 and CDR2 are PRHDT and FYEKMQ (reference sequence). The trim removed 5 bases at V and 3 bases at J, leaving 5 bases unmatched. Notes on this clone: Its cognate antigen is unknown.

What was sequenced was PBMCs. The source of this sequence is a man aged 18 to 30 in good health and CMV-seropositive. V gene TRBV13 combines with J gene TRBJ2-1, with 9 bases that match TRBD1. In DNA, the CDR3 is TGTGCCAGCAGCGCCGGACAGGGGCGCTACAATGAGCAGTTCTTC. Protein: CASSAGQGRYNEQFF.